A selection of T cell receptor beta chains follows, all from one sample in a study of regulatory T cells in long-lasting Graves disease. From the multiplex PCR reads, TCRdb called clonotypes with MiXCR, one entry per CDR3 protein. The table lists around 500,000 distinct CDR3 sequences, about 16% of them singletons. This sample was also put to use in a study of T cells in Graves' hyperthyroidism and ophthalmopathy.

Sequenced here: peripheral blood mononuclear cells (PBMCs), sampled at new diagnosis, from a patient treated with antithyroid drugs. Receptors were obtained from a woman aged 40 to 65 with Graves disease. CDR3s include the opening cysteine and the closing phenylalanine or tryptophan. A D gene is named only where the DNA matches it firmly. Clone size is stated in some rows and not others, as once, few, many or a class when expanded.

clone_size	v_call	j_call	d_call	cdr3_aa	cdr3_nt
.	TRBV7-9	TRBJ2-7	.	CASSLRSQSSYEQYF	TGTGCCAGCAGCCTCAGGTCCCAGAGCTCCTACGAGCAGTACTTC
many	TRBV5-8	TRBJ1-5	TRBD1	CASSPQGAEDQPQHF	TGTGCCAGCAGCCCCCAGGGGGCTGAAGATCAGCCCCAGCATTTT
many	TRBV12-3/TRBV12-4	TRBJ1-2	.	CASSLNRYYGYTF	TGTGCCAGCAGTTTAAACCGATACTATGGCTACACCTTC
.	TRBV19	TRBJ1-1	TRBD1	CASSFQTGSNEAFF	TGTGCCAGTAGTTTCCAGACAGGGTCGAATGAAGCTTTCTTT
.	TRBV4-1	TRBJ1-3	TRBD1	CASSQALGGGNTIYF	TGCGCCAGCAGCCAGGCCCTAGGGGGCGGAAACACCATATATTTT
.	TRBV9	TRBJ2-3	TRBD2	CASSVGLAGANTDTQYF	TGTGCCAGCAGCGTAGGGCTAGCGGGGGCTAACACAGATACGCAGTATTTT
.	TRBV7-9	TRBJ1-6	.	CASSSHNSPLHF	TGTGCCAGCAGCTCCCATAATTCACCCCTCCACTTT
many	TRBV28	TRBJ1-2	.	CASTAAPGIYGYTF	TGTGCCAGCACCGCAGCCCCAGGAATTTATGGCTACACCTTC
.	TRBV6-5	TRBJ1-2	TRBD1	CASSYGQGRGYTF	TGTGCCAGCAGTTACGGACAGGGTCGTGGCTACACCTTC
.	TRBV5-6	TRBJ2-5	TRBD1	CASSRTGRQETQYF	TGTGCCAGCAGCCGGACAGGACGTCAGGAGACCCAGTACTTC
few	TRBV2	TRBJ1-1	.	CASSEVVGPTEAFF	TGTGCCAGCAGTGAGGTAGTAGGGCCAACTGAAGCTTTCTTT
many	TRBV3-1	TRBJ2-5	.	CASSQRLAQQETQYF	TGTGCCAGCAGCCAAAGGCTTGCACAGCAAGAGACCCAGTACTTC
.	TRBV20-1	TRBJ2-7	TRBD2	CSAPWEGSSYEQYF	TGCAGTGCCCCTTGGGAGGGGTCCTCCTACGAGCAGTACTTC
few	TRBV6-2/TRBV6-3	TRBJ2-1	.	CASSYSPWNEQFF	TGTGCCAGCAGTTACTCACCCTGGAATGAGCAGTTCTTC
many	TRBV7-8	TRBJ1-2	.	CASSLAETYLMYGYTF	TGTGCCAGCAGCTTAGCGGAGACCTACCTTATGTATGGCTACACCTTC
.	TRBV14	TRBJ1-4	.	CASSQQQGTANEKLFF	TGTGCCAGCAGCCAGCAACAGGGCACAGCTAATGAAAAACTGTTTTTT
.	TRBV12-3/TRBV12-4	TRBJ1-4	.	CASSRGLLDEKLFF	TGTGCCAGCAGCCGGGGGCTATTGGATGAAAAACTGTTTTTT
many	TRBV5-8	TRBJ1-2	.	CASSITGHYGYTF	TGTGCCAGCAGCATAACAGGGCACTATGGCTACACCTTC
few	TRBV4-1	TRBJ1-1	TRBD1	CASSQALTGGKKNTEAFF	TGCGCCAGCAGCCAAGCCCTGACAGGGGGGAAGAAGAACACTGAAGCTTTCTTT
many	TRBV2	TRBJ1-1	.	CASSESGPNTEAFF	TGTGCCAGCAGTGAGTCAGGCCCGAACACTGAAGCTTTCTTT
many	TRBV12-3/TRBV12-4	TRBJ2-7	TRBD1	CASRPGQNYEQYF	TGTGCCAGCAGGCCGGGACAGAACTACGAGCAGTACTTC
many	TRBV10-3	TRBJ1-2	.	CAISEDSNYGYTF	TGTGCCATCAGTGAAGACAGTAACTATGGCTACACCTTC
.	TRBV7-3	TRBJ1-1	.	CASSQHKNTEAFF	TGTGCCAGCAGCCAACACAAGAACACTGAAGCTTTCTTT
many	TRBV18	TRBJ2-7	.	CASSPLGDEQYF	TGTGCCAGCTCACCCCTTGGGGACGAGCAGTACTTC
many	TRBV30	TRBJ1-6	.	CAWSVDSYNSPLHF	TGTGCCTGGAGTGTTGACAGCTATAATTCACCCCTCCACTTT
many	TRBV18	TRBJ2-5	.	CASSPPTQETQYF	TGTGCCAGCTCACCACCCACTCAAGAGACCCAGTACTTC
many	TRBV12-3/TRBV12-4	TRBJ1-6	.	CASSLAGYNSPLHF	TGTGCCAGCAGTTTAGCTGGATATAATTCACCCCTCCACTTT
many	TRBV3-1	TRBJ1-2	TRBD1	CASSPGQGQGYTF	TGTGCCAGCAGCCCTGGACAGGGACAAGGCTACACCTTC
many	TRBV6-1	TRBJ1-2	TRBD1	CASGTDRGDPNYGYTF	TGTGCCAGCGGGACCGACAGGGGCGACCCTAACTATGGCTACACCTTC
once	TRBV2	TRBJ2-1	.	CASSEGAESSYNEQFF	TGTGCCAGCAGTGAAGGAGCGGAGAGCTCCTACAATGAGCAGTTCTTC
many	TRBV9	TRBJ1-2	.	CASSPQALTVNYGYTF	TGTGCCAGCAGCCCCCAGGCGTTGACAGTTAACTATGGCTACACCTTC
few	TRBV14	TRBJ2-1	TRBD1	CASSQGTGSPYNEQFF	TGTGCCAGCAGCCAGGGGACAGGTAGCCCCTACAATGAGCAGTTCTTC
many	TRBV20-1	TRBJ1-1	TRBD1	CSARLQGGTEAFF	TGCAGTGCTAGATTACAGGGGGGCACTGAAGCTTTCTTT
many	TRBV12-3/TRBV12-4	TRBJ1-2	.	CASSPDTRGRSKRDGYTF	TGTGCCAGCAGCCCGGACACCCGCGGACGATCAAAGAGGGATGGCTACACCTTC
.	TRBV19	TRBJ2-3	.	CASSNRDNTDTQYF	TGTGCCAGTAGTAACCGGGACAACACAGATACGCAGTATTTT
.	TRBV24-1	TRBJ1-2	.	CATSDSGDVYGYTF	TGTGCCACCAGTGATTCCGGGGACGTTTATGGCTACACCTTC
many	TRBV3-1	TRBJ1-5	.	CASSQDATHRQPQHF	TGTGCCAGCAGCCAAGACGCCACCCATAGACAGCCCCAGCATTTT
many	TRBV12-3/TRBV12-4	TRBJ1-2	.	CASSSGSSNYGYTF	TGTGCCAGCAGTTCGGGCAGCTCTAACTATGGCTACACCTTC
few	TRBV20-1	TRBJ2-2	TRBD2	CSASRGGAGELFF	TGCAGTGCTAGTCGGGGGGGGGCCGGGGAGCTGTTTTTT
many	TRBV11-2	TRBJ2-1	TRBD2	CASSGTSGGLSYNEQFF	TGTGCCAGCAGCGGGACTAGCGGGGGCCTATCCTACAATGAGCAGTTCTTC
many	TRBV27	TRBJ1-1	TRBD1	CASSLNRGSEAFF	TGTGCCAGCAGTTTAAACAGGGGTTCTGAAGCTTTCTTT
few	TRBV6-1	TRBJ1-5	.	CATVKDRVGNQPQHF	TGTGCCACCGTAAAAGACCGGGTCGGCAATCAGCCCCAGCATTTT
.	TRBV27	TRBJ1-5	.	CASSFSAPGTQPQHF	TGTGCCAGCAGTTTCTCCGCACCGGGGACACAGCCCCAGCATTTT
many	TRBV27	TRBJ2-1	TRBD2	CASSPAGGAYNEQFF	TGTGCCAGCTCACCTGCCGGGGGGGCCTACAATGAGCAGTTCTTC
.	TRBV12-3/TRBV12-4	TRBJ1-5	.	CASSLEGDTHRGQPQHF	TGTGCCAGCAGTTTAGAGGGGGACACACACCGGGGTCAGCCCCAGCATTTT
few	TRBV3-1	TRBJ2-5	.	CASSQDARQGGKETQYF	TGTGCCAGCAGCCAAGACGCCCGGCAGGGTGGTAAAGAGACCCAGTACTTC
many	TRBV12-3/TRBV12-4	TRBJ1-2	.	CASSFGTGTQSLGGYTF	TGTGCCAGCAGTTTCGGAACCGGGACCCAGAGTTTGGGCGGCTACACCTTC
many	TRBV7-2	TRBJ2-1	TRBD2	CASSLTSVRLAGGVGQFF	TGTGCCAGCAGCTTAACCTCTGTACGACTAGCGGGGGGGGTTGGGCAGTTCTTC
.	TRBV3-1	TRBJ2-1	TRBD2	CASSQRVAGVNNEQFF	TGTGCCAGCAGCCAACGCGTAGCGGGGGTTAACAATGAGCAGTTCTTC
.	TRBV7-9	TRBJ1-6	.	CATQDNNNSPLHF	TGTGCCACCCAGGACAACAATAATTCACCCCTCCACTTT
many	TRBV5-1	TRBJ2-2	.	CASSLGDGELFF	TGTGCCAGCAGCTTGGGAGACGGGGAGCTGTTTTTT
many	TRBV28	TRBJ1-3	TRBD1	CASSSTGKRNTIYF	TGTGCCAGCAGTTCGACAGGGAAACGTAACACCATATATTTT
many	TRBV19	TRBJ1-1	.	CASSMDLGRTEAFF	TGTGCCAGTAGTATGGACTTGGGGAGGACTGAAGCTTTCTTT
few	TRBV7-6	TRBJ1-4	.	CASSSPHTTNEKLFF	TGTGCCAGCAGCTCGCCACACACAACTAATGAAAAACTGTTTTTT
many	TRBV5-4	TRBJ1-1	TRBD1	CASSPDRGFTEAFF	TGTGCCAGCAGCCCTGACAGGGGTTTTACTGAAGCTTTCTTT
many	TRBV30	TRBJ1-2	.	CAWSVTQGLGYTF	TGTGCCTGGAGTGTAACACAGGGTCTCGGCTACACCTTC
.	TRBV6-9	TRBJ1-2	.	CASSYDVGNRGYTF	TGTGCCAGCAGTTACGATGTCGGGAATCGCGGCTACACCTTC
many	TRBV14	TRBJ2-5	.	CASSQKPGIQGRETQYF	TGTGCCAGCAGCCAAAAGCCTGGGATCCAGGGAAGAGAGACCCAGTACTTC
many	TRBV10-2	TRBJ1-5	.	CASSEGRDQPQHF	TGCGCCAGCAGTGAGGGCAGAGATCAGCCCCAGCATTTT